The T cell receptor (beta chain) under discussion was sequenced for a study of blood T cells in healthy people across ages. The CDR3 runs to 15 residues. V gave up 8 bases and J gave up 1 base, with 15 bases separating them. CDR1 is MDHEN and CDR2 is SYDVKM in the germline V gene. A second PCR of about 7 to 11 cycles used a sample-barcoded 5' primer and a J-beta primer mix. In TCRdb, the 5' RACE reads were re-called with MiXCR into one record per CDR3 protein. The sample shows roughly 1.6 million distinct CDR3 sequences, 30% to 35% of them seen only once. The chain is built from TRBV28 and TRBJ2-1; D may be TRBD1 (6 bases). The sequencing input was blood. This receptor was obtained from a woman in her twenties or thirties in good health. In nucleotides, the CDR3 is TGTGCCAGCCTTAACTCCGGGACATCCTACAATGAGCAGTTCTTC. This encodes CASLNSGTSYNEQFF.